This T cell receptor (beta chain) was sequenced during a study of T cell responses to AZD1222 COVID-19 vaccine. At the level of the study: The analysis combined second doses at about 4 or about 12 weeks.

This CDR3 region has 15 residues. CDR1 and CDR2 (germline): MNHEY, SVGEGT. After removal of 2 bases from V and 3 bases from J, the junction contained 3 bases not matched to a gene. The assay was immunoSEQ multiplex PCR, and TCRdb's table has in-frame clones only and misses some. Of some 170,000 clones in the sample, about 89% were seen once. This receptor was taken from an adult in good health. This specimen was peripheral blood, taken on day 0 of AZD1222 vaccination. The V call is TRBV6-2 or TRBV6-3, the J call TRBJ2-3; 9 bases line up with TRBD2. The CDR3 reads CASSYRGLATDTQYF. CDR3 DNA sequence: TGTGCCAGCAGTTACCGAGGACTAGCGACAGATACGCAGTATTTT.